The present T cell receptor (beta chain) was sequenced within a study of blood T cell repertoires in COVID-19. Looking at the study overall: PBMCs, B-cell-depleted T cells, or T cells provided the cDNA or gDNA that made up the material.

The CDR3 length is 14 residues. After removal of 2 bases from V and 2 bases from J, the junction contained 1 base not matched to a gene. Germline values: CDR1 SGHDT, CDR2 YYEEEE. As processed by the authors: How many nucleated cells were present was estimated from reference gene primer amplification. Sequenced by immunoSEQ multiplex PCR; TCRdb stores in-frame clones only, minus some. The D gene and trimming were derived from the DNA, and the V and J assignments and clone size from that table. In the table there are over 95,000 clones, 75% to 90% of which are singletons. This TCR came from a woman aged 45-60 years with acute or convalescent COVID-19. Source material: peripheral blood. The V gene is TRBV5-6, the J gene TRBJ2-5; 9 bases line up with TRBD1. In DNA, the CDR3 is TGTGCCAGCAGCTTTGGACAGGGGCAAGAGACCCAGTACTTC. Protein product: CASSFGQGQETQYF.